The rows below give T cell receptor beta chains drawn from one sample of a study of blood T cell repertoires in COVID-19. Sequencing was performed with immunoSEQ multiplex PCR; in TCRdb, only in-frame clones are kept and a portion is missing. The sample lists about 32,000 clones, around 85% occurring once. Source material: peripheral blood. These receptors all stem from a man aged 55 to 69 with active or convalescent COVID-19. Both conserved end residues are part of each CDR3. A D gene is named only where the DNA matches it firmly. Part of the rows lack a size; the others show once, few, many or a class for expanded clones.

TGCGCCAGCAGTGCCTTCGGGACTAGCGGGTCCTACAATGAGCAGTTCTTC,CASSAFGTSGSYNEQFF,TRBV10-1,TRBD2,NA,TRBJ2-1
TGTGCCAGCAGTTCCCAAACCGGGGAGCTGTTTTTT,CASSSQTGELFF,TRBV6-5,NA,NA,TRBJ2-2
TGTGCCAGCAGCAGGGGACAGGGGAACACTGAAGCTTTCTTT,CASSRGQGNTEAFF,TRBV5-4,TRBD1,NA,TRBJ1-1
TGTGCCAGCAGTTCCGGACAGGGGACTTTTTCACCCCTCCACTTT,CASSSGQGTFSPLHF,TRBV28,TRBD1,NA,TRBJ1-6
TGTGCCTGGAGTGTACCGGGGGGAACAGATACGCAGTATTTT,CAWSVPGGTDTQYF,TRBV30,TRBD2,NA,TRBJ2-3
TGTGCCAGCAGTTACGCCAGGGGTAATTCACCCCTCCACTTT,CASSYARGNSPLHF,TRBV6-5,NA,once,TRBJ1-6
TGTGCCAGCAGCCAAGATCGGGTAGAAAGGGGGCTTTCCGGGGAGCTGTTTTTT,CASSQDRVERGLSGELFF,TRBV4-2,TRBD1,NA,TRBJ2-2
TGTGCCAGCAGCAGAACGACTAGCGAGATTTACAATGAGCAGTTCTTC,CASSRTTSEIYNEQFF,TRBV7-2,TRBD2,NA,TRBJ2-1
TGTGCCAGTAGTCCCGGGGGGGATCTCAATCAGCCCCAGCATTTT,CASSPGGDLNQPQHF,TRBV19,NA,NA,TRBJ1-5
TGTGCCAGTAGCCGGACTAGCGGGAGCTCCTACAATGAGCAGTTCTTC,CASSRTSGSSYNEQFF,TRBV19,TRBD2,NA,TRBJ2-1
TGTGCCAGCAGCTTAGGGCTAGCGGGAGGAGAGACCCAGTACTTC,CASSLGLAGGETQYF,TRBV7-7,TRBD2,few,TRBJ2-5
TGTGCCAGCAGCTTAGATGGACAGGCAACCACTGAAGCTTTCTTT,CASSLDGQATTEAFF,TRBV7-2,TRBD1,NA,TRBJ1-1
TGTGCCAGTGAACCAGCGGGACTCCCCAACACCGGGGAGCTGTTTTTT,CASEPAGLPNTGELFF,TRBV19,TRBD2,NA,TRBJ2-2
TGTGCCAGCAGGGGCGGGACAGCACTGAACACTGAAGCTTTCTTT,CASRGGTALNTEAFF,TRBV5-6,TRBD1,NA,TRBJ1-1
TGCGCCAGCAGCTTTCAGATGAACACTGAAGCTTTCTTT,CASSFQMNTEAFF,TRBV5-1,NA,NA,TRBJ1-1
TGTGCCAGCAGTGCGTCAACAGGGGTGTTTCAGTTCTTC,CASSASTGVFQFF,TRBV12-3/TRBV12-4,TRBD1,NA,TRBJ2-1
TGTGCCAGCAGCTTGGCCGCGGGCGGGGAGCTGTTTTTT,CASSLAAGGELFF,TRBV5-6,NA,NA,TRBJ2-2
TGTGCCAGCAGTTACGCGCGGGGGTCGGGTTCACCCCTCCACTTT,CASSYARGSGSPLHF,TRBV6-5,NA,NA,TRBJ1-6